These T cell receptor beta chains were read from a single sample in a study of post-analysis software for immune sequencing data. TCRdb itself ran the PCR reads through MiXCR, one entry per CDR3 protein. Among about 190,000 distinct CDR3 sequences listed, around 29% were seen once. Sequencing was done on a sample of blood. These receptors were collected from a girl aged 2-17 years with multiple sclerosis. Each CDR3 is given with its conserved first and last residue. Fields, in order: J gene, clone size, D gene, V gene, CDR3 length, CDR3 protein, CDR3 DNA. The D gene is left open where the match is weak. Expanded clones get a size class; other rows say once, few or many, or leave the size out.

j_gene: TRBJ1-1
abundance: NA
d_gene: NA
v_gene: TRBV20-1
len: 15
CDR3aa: CSARLIGARNTEAFF
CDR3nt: TGCAGTGCTAGATTGATCGGGGCCAGGAACACTGAAGCTTTCTTT

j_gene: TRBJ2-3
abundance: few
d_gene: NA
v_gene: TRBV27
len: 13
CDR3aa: CTSSFGNTDTQYF
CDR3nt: TGTACCAGCAGTTTCGGGAACACAGATACGCAGTATTTT

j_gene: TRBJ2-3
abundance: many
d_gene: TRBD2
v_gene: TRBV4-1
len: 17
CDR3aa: CASSQEETSGSGDTQYF
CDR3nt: TGCGCCAGCAGCCAAGAAGAGACTAGCGGGAGTGGAGATACGCAGTATTTT

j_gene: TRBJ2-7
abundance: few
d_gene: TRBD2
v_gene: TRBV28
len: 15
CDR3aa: CASSLGKRERYEQYF
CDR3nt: TGTGCCAGCAGTTTGGGGAAGCGGGAGCGCTACGAGCAGTACTTC

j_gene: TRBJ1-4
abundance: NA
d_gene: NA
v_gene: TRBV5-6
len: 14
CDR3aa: CASSLGAPNEKLFF
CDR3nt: TGTGCCAGCAGCTTGGGGGCGCCGAATGAAAAACTGTTTTTT

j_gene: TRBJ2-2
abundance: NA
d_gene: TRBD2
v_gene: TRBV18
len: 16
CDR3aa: CASSPSGTSGTGELFF
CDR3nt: TGTGCCAGCTCACCATCCGGGACTAGCGGGACCGGGGAGCTGTTTTTT

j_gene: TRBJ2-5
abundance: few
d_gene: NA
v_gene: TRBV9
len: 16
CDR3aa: CAISVQGGWGQETQYF
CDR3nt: TGTGCCATCAGCGTACAAGGGGGATGGGGCCAAGAGACCCAGTACTTC

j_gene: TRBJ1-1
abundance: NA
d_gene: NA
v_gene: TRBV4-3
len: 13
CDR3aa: CASSQTFDTEAFF
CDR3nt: TGCGCCAGCAGCCAGACATTCGACACTGAAGCTTTCTTT

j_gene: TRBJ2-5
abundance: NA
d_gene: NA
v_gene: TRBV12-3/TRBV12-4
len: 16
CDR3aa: CASSLLWIPLGLTQYF
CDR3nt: TGTGCCAGCAGTTTATTGTGGATTCCTTTAGGACTAACCCAGTACTTC

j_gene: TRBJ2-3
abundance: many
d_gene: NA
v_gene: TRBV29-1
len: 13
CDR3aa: CSVRRDSTDTQYF
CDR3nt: TGCAGCGTTCGCCGGGACTCCACAGATACGCAGTATTTT

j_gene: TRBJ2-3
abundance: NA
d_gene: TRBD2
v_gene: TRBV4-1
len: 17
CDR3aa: CASSQVLAGGGTDTQYF
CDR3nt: TGCGCCAGCAGCCAAGTTCTAGCGGGAGGGGGCACAGATACGCAGTATTTT

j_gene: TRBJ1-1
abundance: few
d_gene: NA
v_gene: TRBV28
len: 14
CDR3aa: CASTLFRANTEAFF
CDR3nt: TGTGCCAGCACCCTTTTCCGGGCCAACACTGAAGCTTTCTTT

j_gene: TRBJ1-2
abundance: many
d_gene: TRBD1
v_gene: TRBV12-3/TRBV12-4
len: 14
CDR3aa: CASSPSDRGRGYTF
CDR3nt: TGTGCCAGCAGTCCGTCGGACAGGGGGCGAGGCTACACCTTC

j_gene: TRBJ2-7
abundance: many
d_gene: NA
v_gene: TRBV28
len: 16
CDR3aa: CASSLVGTYDNYEQYF
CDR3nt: TGTGCCAGCAGTTTAGTGGGAACTTATGACAACTACGAGCAGTACTTC

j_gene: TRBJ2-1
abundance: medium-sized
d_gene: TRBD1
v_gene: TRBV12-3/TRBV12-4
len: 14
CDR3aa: CASSTGTGYNEQFF
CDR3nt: TGTGCCAGCAGTACCGGGACAGGGTACAATGAGCAGTTCTTC

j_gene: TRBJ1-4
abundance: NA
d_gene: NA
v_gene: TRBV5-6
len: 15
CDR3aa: CASSLAAPWATKLFF
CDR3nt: TGTGCCAGCAGCTTGGCGGCGCCCTGGGCGACGAAACTGTTTTTT

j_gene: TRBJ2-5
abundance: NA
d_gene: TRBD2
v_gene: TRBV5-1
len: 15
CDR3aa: CASSGGLAGRETQYF
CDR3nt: TGCGCCAGCAGCGGGGGACTAGCGGGAAGAGAGACCCAGTACTTC

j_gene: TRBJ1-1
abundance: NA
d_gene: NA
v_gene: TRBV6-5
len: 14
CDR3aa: CASTPARRNTEAFF
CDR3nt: TGTGCCAGCACTCCAGCGCGAAGGAACACTGAAGCTTTCTTT

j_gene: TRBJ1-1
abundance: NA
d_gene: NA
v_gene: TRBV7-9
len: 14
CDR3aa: CASSRGGGNTEAFF
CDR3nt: TGTGCCAGCAGCCGGGGGGGCGGGAACACTGAAGCTTTCTTT

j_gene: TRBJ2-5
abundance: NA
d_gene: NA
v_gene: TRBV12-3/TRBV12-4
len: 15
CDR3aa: CASSPKTRGENEQYF
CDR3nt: TGTGCCAGCAGTCCCAAGACTAGAGGGGAGAATGAGCAGTACTTC

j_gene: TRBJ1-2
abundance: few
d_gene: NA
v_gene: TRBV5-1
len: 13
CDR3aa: CASSLDSPRGYTF
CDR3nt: TGCGCCAGCAGCTTGGACAGCCCCCGGGGCTACACCTTC

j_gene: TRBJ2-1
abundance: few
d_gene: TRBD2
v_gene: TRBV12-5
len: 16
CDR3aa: CASGRHFSGDFNEQFF
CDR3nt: TGTGCTAGTGGTCGTCACTTCAGCGGGGATTTCAATGAGCAGTTCTTC

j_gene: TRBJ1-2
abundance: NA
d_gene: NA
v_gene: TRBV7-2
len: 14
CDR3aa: CASSLTVGGGGYTF
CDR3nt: TGTGCCAGCAGCCTAACAGTTGGGGGAGGAGGCTACACCTTC

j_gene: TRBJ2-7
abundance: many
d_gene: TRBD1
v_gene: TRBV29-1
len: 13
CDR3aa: CSVEGTGAYEQYF
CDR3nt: TGCAGCGTCGAGGGGACAGGGGCCTACGAGCAGTACTTC

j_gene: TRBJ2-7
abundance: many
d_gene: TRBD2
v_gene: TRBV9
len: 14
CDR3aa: CASSPGTSDYEQYF
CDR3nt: TGTGCCAGCAGCCCAGGGACTAGCGACTACGAGCAGTACTTC

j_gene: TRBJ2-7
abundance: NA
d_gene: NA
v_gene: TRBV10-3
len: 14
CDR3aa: CAISATDGLYEQYF
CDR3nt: TGTGCCATCAGTGCCACCGACGGGCTGTACGAGCAGTACTTC

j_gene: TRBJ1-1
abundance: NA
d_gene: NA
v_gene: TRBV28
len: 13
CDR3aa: CAGSWGQVTEAFF
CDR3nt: TGTGCCGGCAGTTGGGGCCAAGTGACTGAAGCTTTCTTT

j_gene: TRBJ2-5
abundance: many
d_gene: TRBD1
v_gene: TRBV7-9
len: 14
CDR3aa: CASIAGQGVETQYF
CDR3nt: TGTGCCAGCATTGCGGGACAGGGGGTTGAGACCCAGTACTTC

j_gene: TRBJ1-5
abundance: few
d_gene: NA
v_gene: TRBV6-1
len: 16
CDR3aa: CASSERDVYSNQPQHF
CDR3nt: TGTGCCAGCAGTGAACGGGATGTCTATAGCAATCAGCCCCAGCATTTT

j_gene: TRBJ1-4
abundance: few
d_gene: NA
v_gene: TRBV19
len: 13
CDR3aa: CASSRPGDEKLFF
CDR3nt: TGTGCCAGTAGTAGGCCGGGGGATGAAAAACTGTTTTTT

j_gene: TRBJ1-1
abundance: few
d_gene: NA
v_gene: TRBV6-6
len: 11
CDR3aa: CASRAYTEAFF
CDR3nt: TGTGCCAGCAGGGCGTACACTGAAGCTTTCTTT

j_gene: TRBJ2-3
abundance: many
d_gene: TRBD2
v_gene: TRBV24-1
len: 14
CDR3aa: CATSPSGIGDTQYF
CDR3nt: TGTGCCACCAGCCCTAGCGGGATCGGCGATACGCAGTATTTT

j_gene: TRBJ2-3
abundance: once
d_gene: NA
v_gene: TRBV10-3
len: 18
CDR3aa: CAISEPTGTVGDTDTQYF
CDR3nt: TGTGCCATCAGTGAGCCGACCGGGACGGTGGGGGACACAGATACGCAGTATTTT

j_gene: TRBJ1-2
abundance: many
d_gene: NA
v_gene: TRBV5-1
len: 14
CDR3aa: CASSLEVGVIGYTF
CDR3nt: TGCGCCAGCAGCTTGGAAGTGGGAGTGATCGGCTACACCTTC